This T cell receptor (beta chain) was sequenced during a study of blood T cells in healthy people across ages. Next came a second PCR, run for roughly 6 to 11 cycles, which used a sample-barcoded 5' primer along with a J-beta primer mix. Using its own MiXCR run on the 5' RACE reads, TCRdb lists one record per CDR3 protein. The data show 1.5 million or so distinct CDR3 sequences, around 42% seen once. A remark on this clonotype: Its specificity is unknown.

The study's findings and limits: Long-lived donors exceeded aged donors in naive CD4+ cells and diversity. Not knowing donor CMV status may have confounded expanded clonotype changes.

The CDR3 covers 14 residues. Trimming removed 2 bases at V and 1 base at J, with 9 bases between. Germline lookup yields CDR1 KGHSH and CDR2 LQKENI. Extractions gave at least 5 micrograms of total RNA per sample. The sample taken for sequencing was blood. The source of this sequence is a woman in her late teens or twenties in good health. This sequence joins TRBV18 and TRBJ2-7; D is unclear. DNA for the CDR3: TGTGCCAGCTCACCATTCTTAGATTCCTACGAGCAGTACTTC. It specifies CASSPFLDSYEQYF. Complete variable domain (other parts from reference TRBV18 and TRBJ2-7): NAGVMQNPRHLVRRRGQEARLRCSPMKGHSHVYWYRQLPEEGLKFMVYLQKENIIDESGMPKERFSAEFPKEGPSILRIQQVVRGDSAAYFCASSPFLDSYEQYFGPGTRLTVT.